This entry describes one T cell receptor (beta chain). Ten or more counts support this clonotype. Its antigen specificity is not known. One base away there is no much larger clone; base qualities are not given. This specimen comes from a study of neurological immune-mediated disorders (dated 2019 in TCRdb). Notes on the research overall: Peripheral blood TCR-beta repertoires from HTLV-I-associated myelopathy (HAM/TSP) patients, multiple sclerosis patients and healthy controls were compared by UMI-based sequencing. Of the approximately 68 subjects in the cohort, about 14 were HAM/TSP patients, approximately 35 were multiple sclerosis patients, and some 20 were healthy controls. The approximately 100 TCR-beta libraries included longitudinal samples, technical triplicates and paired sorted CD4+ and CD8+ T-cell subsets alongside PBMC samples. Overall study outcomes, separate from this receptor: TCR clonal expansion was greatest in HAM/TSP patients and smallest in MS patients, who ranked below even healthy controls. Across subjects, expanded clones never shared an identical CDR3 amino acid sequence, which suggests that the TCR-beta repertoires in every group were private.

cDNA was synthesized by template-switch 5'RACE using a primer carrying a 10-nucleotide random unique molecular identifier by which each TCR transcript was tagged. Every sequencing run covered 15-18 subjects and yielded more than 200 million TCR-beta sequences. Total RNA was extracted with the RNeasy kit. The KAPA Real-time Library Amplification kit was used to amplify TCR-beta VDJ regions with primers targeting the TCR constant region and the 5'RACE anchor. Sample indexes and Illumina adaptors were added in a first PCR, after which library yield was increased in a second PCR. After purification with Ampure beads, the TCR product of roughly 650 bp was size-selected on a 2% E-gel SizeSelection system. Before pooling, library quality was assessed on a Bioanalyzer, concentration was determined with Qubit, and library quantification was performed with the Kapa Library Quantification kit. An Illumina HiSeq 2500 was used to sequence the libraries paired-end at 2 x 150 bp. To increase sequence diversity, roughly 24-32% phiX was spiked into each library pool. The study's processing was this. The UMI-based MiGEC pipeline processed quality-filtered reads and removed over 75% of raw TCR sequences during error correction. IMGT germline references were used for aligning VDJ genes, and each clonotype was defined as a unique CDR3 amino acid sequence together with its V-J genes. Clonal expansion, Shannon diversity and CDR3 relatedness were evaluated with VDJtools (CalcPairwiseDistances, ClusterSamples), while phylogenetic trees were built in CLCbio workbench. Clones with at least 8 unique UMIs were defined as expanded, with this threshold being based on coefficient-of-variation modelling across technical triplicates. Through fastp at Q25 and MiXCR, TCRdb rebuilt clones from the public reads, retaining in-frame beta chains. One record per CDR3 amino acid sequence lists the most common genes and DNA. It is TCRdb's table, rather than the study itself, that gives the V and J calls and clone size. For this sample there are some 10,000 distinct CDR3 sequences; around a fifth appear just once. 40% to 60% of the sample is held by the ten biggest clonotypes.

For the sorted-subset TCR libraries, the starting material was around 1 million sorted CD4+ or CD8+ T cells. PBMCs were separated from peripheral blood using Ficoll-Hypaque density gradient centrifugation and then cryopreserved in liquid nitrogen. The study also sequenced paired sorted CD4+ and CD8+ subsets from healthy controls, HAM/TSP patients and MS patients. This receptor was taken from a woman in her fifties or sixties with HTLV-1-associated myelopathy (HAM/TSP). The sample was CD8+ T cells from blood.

The CDR3 amino acid sequence is: CAVRDRYNEQFF. The nucleotide sequence is given as TGTGCCGTCCGGGACAGGTACAATGAGCAGTTCTTC. The chain is encoded by TRBV6-1 joined to TRBJ2-1; the junction holds 8 bases that match TRBD1. Spanning cysteine to phenylalanine, the CDR3 consists of 12 amino acids. The kept DNA is CDR3 alone, 36 bases in frame from the first base. The germline V gene encodes CDR1 MNHNS and CDR2 SASEGT. V is trimmed back by 11 bases and J by 4 bases, and the junction contains 4 bases that no gene match accounts for.